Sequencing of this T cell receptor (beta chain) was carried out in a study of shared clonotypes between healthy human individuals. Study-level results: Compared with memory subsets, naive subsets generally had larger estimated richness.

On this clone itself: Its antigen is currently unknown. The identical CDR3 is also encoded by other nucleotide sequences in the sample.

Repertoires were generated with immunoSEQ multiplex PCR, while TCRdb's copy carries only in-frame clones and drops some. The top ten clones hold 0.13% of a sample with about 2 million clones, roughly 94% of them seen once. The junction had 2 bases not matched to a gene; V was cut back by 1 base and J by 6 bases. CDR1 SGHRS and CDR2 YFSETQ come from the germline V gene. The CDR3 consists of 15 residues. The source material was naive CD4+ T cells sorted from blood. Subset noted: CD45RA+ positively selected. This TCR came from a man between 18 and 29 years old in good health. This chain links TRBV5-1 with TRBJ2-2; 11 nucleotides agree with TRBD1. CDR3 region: CASSLRTGGPGELFF. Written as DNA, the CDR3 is TGCGCCAGCAGCTTGCGGACAGGGGGCCCCGGGGAGCTGTTTTTT.